This T cell receptor beta chain was retrieved from a study of beta chain features in type 1 diabetes. Study-wide results and limits: In every one of the four CD4+ subsets, TCRB CDR3s were moderately but significantly shorter in Type 1 diabetes patients.

The investigators reverse transcribed all of the isolated RNA, so they sequenced expressed TCRB transcripts. TCRdb keeps only in-frame clones here, not all; method: immunoSEQ multiplex PCR. The sample has around 44,000 clones, 51% seen once. A remark on this clone: Antigen unknown.

The sequenced sample was Tregs from blood. This TCR was recovered from a woman between 18 and 30 years old in good health.

CDR3 DNA sequence: TGTGCCAGCAGCTTGGCCTCAGGGGGCACCGGGGAGCTGTTTTTT. This gives the protein CASSLASGGTGELFF. This chain links TRBV5-8 with TRBJ2-2, with TRBD1 identical over 7 bases. Trimming cost V 0 bases and J 4 bases; bases outside gene matches: 3. The CDR3 totals 15 residues. Germline V lookup: CDR1 SGHTS, CDR2 YDEGEE.